What follows is one T cell receptor (beta chain) and its context. Its antigen is not known. From germline, CDR1 is SEHNR and CDR2 FQNEAQ (reference sequence). V lost 5 bases and J lost 5; bases outside the gene matches: 9. The CDR3 totals 15 residues. This sample was included in a study of graft-versus-host responses after intestinal transplantation. Across the study: Grafts that recipients had were multivisceral, liver-intestinal, or isolated intestinal transplants. Notes on the study in general: Allograft clonal ratios (graft-versus-host to host-versus-graft) were high in patients who had graft-donor T cell macrochimerism.

Assay: immunoSEQ multiplex PCR; the TCRdb copy retains only in-frame clones and omits some. The sample gives tens of thousands of clones, 85% to 95% of which show up once; 0.53% is in the top ten. The J gene is TRBJ2-5, the V gene TRBV7-9, with TRBD1 identical over 9 bases. The clonotype was recovered from a human donor who received an intestinal transplant. This specimen consisted of unstimulated CD8+ T cells sorted from spleen or lymph node cells, obtained before intestinal transplant. The CDR3 loop is CASSVYRTGDETQYF. CDR3 DNA: TGTGCCAGCAGCGTTTACCGGACAGGGGACGAGACCCAGTACTTC.